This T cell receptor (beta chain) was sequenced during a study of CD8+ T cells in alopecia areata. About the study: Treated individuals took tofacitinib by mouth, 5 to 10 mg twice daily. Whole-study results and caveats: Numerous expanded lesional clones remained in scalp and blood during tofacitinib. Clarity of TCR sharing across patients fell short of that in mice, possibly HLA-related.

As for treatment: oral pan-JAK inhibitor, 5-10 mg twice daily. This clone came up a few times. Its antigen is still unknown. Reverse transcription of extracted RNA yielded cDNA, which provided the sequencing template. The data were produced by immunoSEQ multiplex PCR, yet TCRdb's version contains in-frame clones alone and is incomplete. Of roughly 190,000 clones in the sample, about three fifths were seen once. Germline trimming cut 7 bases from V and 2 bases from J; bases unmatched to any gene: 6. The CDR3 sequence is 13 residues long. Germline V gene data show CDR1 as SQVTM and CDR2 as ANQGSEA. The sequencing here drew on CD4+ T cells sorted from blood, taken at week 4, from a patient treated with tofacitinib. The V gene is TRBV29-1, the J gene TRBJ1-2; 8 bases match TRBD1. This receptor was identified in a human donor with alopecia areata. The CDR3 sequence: CSAPDRENYGYTF. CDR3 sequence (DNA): TGCAGCGCCCCGGACAGGGAAAACTATGGCTACACCTTC. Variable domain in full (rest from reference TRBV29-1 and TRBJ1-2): SAVISQKPSRDICQRGTSLTIQCQVDSQVTMMFWYRQQPGQSLTLIATANQGSEATYESGFVIDKFPISRPNLTFSTLTVSNMSPEDSSIYLCSAPDRENYGYTFGSGTRLTVV.